Here is one T cell receptor (beta chain) with its context. Its specificity is unknown. This specimen comes from a study of CD8+CD57+ T cells in acquired aplastic anemia. Points from the study as a whole: The study found no significant CD8+ Simpson's diversity difference between patients and controls.

Researchers used genomic DNA as the template to profile TCR beta VDJ and CDR3. TCRdb reanalysed the reads using MiXCR and keeps one entry per CDR3 protein. This sample has more than 200,000 distinct CDR3 sequences; about half occur once, and the top ten carry 15% to 20%. Those patients picked for sequencing had displayed CD8+CD57+ cell expansion on flow cytometry. Blood came from patients not yet given any therapy. V was pared by 3 bases and J by 1 base, with 5 bases of the junction left unmatched. Germline assignment: CDR1 DFQATT and CDR2 SNEGSKA (reference sequence). The CDR3 sequence is 14 residues long.

Sequences were obtained from sorted CD4+, CD8+, or CD8+CD57+ T cells (not recorded which) from PBMCs. The gene calls are TRBV20-1 and TRBJ1-1; 7 bases fit TRBD1. The origin of this receptor is a human donor with aplastic anemia. CDR3 loop: CSARPGDRNTEAFF. The CDR3, as DNA: TGCAGTGCTAGGCCAGGGGACAGGAACACTGAAGCTTTCTTT.